The clone carrying this T cell receptor (beta chain) was observed many times. CDR3 length: 18 residues. V lost 2 bases to trimming and J lost 5 bases; unmatched junction nucleotides: 13. Germline-derived CDR1 and CDR2 are SGHTA and FQGTGA. TCRdb analysed the RT-PCR reads with MiXCR anew, one entry per CDR3 protein. The sample holds about 680,000 distinct CDR3 sequences; 14% are singletons and the top ten take 3.6%. Sequencing was carried out using memory CD4+ T cells from blood. The chain couples TRBV7-3 to TRBJ2-1; 9 positions match TRBD2. The sequence was obtained from a female donor in good health, serving as a healthy control. CDR3 nucleotide sequence: TGTGCCAGCAGCTTACGTTCCTCCGCGGGAGGGCCCCACAATGAGCAGTTCTTC. It is translated as CASSLRSSAGGPHNEQFF. Based on the CDR3 plus reference TRBV7-3 and TRBJ2-1, the full variable domain is GAGVSQTPSNKVTEKGKYVELRCDPISGHTALYWYRQSLGQGPEFLIYFQGTGAADDSGLPNDRFFAVRPEGSVSTLKIQRTERGDSAVYLCASSLRSSAGGPHNEQFFGPGTRLTVL.